This entry lists 27 T cell receptor beta chains sequenced from one sample in a study of cytomegalovirus exposure and HLA in healthy donors (dated by TCRdb to the late 2010s). Libraries were constructed by the immunoSEQ multiplex PCR assay. TCRdb holds this immuneACCESS table with in-frame rearrangements only. Some clones are missing; in checked studies, unresolved V genes explain under half, and the rest has no known cause. Across this sample there are around 120,000 clones, with approximately 86% seen only once. Jointly, the top ten make up about 4.1% of the sample. The sample comprised PBMCs. Source of these receptors: a man between 18 and 35 years old in good health and CMV-seropositive.

The V and J genes are TRBV28 and TRBJ1-4; 8 nucleotides match TRBD1. Per germline, CDR1 MDHEN and CDR2 SYDVKM. The CDR3 consists of 15 residues. The junction had 4 bases not matched to a gene; V was cut back by 1 base and J by 6 bases. CDR3 loop: CASSLYQGAYEKLFF. The DNA for the CDR3 is TGTGCCAGCAGTTTATATCAGGGGGCTTATGAAAAACTGTTTTTT.

The J gene is TRBJ2-2, the V gene TRBV5-8; 8 bases line up with TRBD1. The CDR3 has 18 residues. J gave up 0 bases and V 1 base, and 8 bases lay outside the gene matches. Germline assignment: CDR1 SGHTS and CDR2 YDEGEE. CDR3 loop: CASSLSIGGQANTGELFF. The CDR3 nucleotides are TGTGCCAGCAGCTTGAGTATCGGGGGACAGGCGAACACCGGGGAGCTGTTTTTT.

The CDR3 loop is CASSFFGETQYF. CDR3 DNA sequence: TGTGCCAGCAGTTTTTTCGGAGAGACCCAGTACTTC. V gene TRBV27 combines with J gene TRBJ2-5; D not certain. The CDR3 runs 12 residues. Germline assignment: CDR1 MNHEY and CDR2 SMNVEV (reference sequence). V gave up 3 bases and J gave up 4 bases, with 6 bases separating them.

The J gene is TRBJ2-3, the V gene TRBV7-2; TRBD2 matches at 9 bases. With 6 bases clipped from V and 2 bases from J, the junction kept 9 bases outside the gene matches. CDR1 and CDR2 (germline): SGHTA, FQGNSA. This CDR3 has 16 residues. In DNA form, the CDR3 reads TGTGCCAGCAGACCTAGACTAGCGGAGGTCACAGATACGCAGTATTTT. Translating gives CASRPRLAEVTDTQYF.

CDR3 sequence (DNA): TGCAGCTTCGGGACAGGGGGCGCGGCAGATACGCAGTATTTT. Protein product: CSFGTGGAADTQYF. This chain links TRBV29-1 with TRBJ2-3; 12 nucleotides agree with TRBD1. Losses at the gene ends were 8 bases for V and 4 bases for J; bases not matched to a gene: 7. The CDR3 runs 14 residues. CDR1 and CDR2 (germline): SQVTM, ANQGSEA.

The chain employs TRBV7-2 and TRBJ2-7, with 7 bases aligning to TRBD2. Germline trimming cut 5 bases from V and 6 bases from J; bases unmatched to any gene: 10. In germline, CDR1 is SGHTA, CDR2 FQGNSA. The CDR3 spans 14 residues. Here the CDR3 DNA reads TGTGCCAGCAGCCGAACGGGGACGGGGGGCGAGCAGTACTTC. Protein sequence: CASSRTGTGGEQYF.

The rearrangement uses TRBV7-9 and TRBJ2-7; the match to TRBD2 covers 10 bases. Germline V gene lookup returns CDR1 SEHNR and CDR2 FQNEAQ (reference sequence). The CDR3 has 16 residues. Trimming removed 1 base from V and 6 bases from J; junction bases left unmatched: 9. The CDR3 region is CASSLDLASGGIEQYF. The CDR3 bases are TGTGCCAGCAGCTTAGATCTGGCTAGCGGGGGTATCGAGCAGTACTTC.

The chain links TRBV28 to TRBJ1-2; tentative D call: TRBD1 (6 bases). Germline V gene sequence: CDR1 MDHEN, CDR2 SYDVKM. The CDR3 is 13 amino acids. Trimming took 5 bases from V and 6 from J, leaving 13 bases between them. CDR3 DNA: TGTGCCAGCAGTGCCGTAACAGGGAATGGCTACACCTTC. Its translation is CASSAVTGNGYTF.

This clone was seen only once. V gene TRBV25-1 combines with J gene TRBJ1-1; D is ambiguous. Trimming removed 5 bases at V and 4 bases at J, with 14 bases between. The CDR3 has 14 residues. Per the germline V gene, CDR1 is MGHDK and CDR2 is SYGVNS. CDR3 region: CASSPRGESTEAFF. The DNA for the CDR3 is TGTGCCAGCAGTCCTCGCGGGGAGTCCACTGAAGCTTTCTTT.

This clone was seen once. The chain uses TRBV7-9 and TRBJ1-3; D gene ambiguous. Germline V CDR1 and CDR2: SEHNR, FQNEAQ (reference sequence). The V end lost 1 base, the J end lost 0 bases, and 7 bases lay between the germline ends. CDR3 length equals 15 residues. The CDR3 DNA is TGTGCCAGCAGCTTAGTAGGGAGCTCTGGAAACACCATATATTTT. The encoded protein is CASSLVGSSGNTIYF.

The chain carries TRBV27 and TRBJ1-6; 8 bases are a match to TRBD1. The CDR3 loop spans 16 amino acids. Germline lookup yields CDR1 MNHEY and CDR2 SMNVEV (reference sequence). V lost 9 bases and J lost 10; bases outside the gene matches: 17. The DNA of the CDR3 is TGTGCCAGGAGGACAGGGAGGAGAGGGGGCGCGTCACCCCTCCACTTT. It is translated as CARRTGRRGGASPLHF.

This clone was seen only a few times. The chain has TRBV5-4 and TRBJ2-5; 7 nucleotides align to TRBD1. The CDR3 is 14 residues long. CDR1 SGHNT and CDR2 YYREEE come from the germline V gene (reference sequence). J was trimmed by 1 base and V by 4 bases; bases with no gene match: 4. Written as DNA, the CDR3 is TGTGCCAGCAGCCTCCGACAGGGCCAAGAGACCCAGTACTTC. Amino acids: CASSLRQGQETQYF.

This rearrangement joins TRBV19 to TRBJ2-7; maybe TRBD2 (6 bases). Germline V CDR1 and CDR2: LNHDA, SQIVND (reference sequence). The length of the CDR3 is 13 residues. V lost 4 bases and J lost 4, with 11 bases in between. CDR3 sequence reads: CASSTGVSYEQYF. In DNA form, the CDR3 reads TGTGCCAGTAGTACGGGGGTTTCGTACGAGCAGTACTTC.

V and J are TRBV29-1 and TRBJ2-1, with D possibly being TRBD1 (6 bases). This CDR3 has 13 residues. Germline V gives CDR1 SQVTM, CDR2 ANQGSEA. In DNA, the CDR3 is TGCGGCATAGGAGAACAGGGTTACAATGAGCAGTTCTTC. Its protein is CGIGEQGYNEQFF.

The CDR3 sequence: CASSPGFPGPGTEAFF. The CDR3 bases are TGTGCCAGCAGTCCCGGTTTTCCAGGCCCAGGGACTGAAGCTTTCTTT. This rearrangement joins TRBV6-6 to TRBJ1-1; the D gene is possibly TRBD1 (5 bases). Trimming took 5 bases from V and 5 from J, leaving 21 bases between them. This CDR3 is built from 16 residues. In germline, CDR1 is MNHNY, CDR2 SVGAGI (reference sequence).

The chain combines TRBV27 with TRBJ1-5; 7 nucleotides line up with TRBD1. Trimming cost V 2 bases and J 6 bases; bases outside gene matches: 1. The CDR3 loop spans 13 amino acids. Germline V gives CDR1 MNHEY, CDR2 SMNVEV (reference sequence). CDR3 coding DNA: TGTGCCAGCAGTTTAACAGGGGTTCAGCCCCAGCATTTT. Amino acids: CASSLTGVQPQHF.

J is TRBJ2-5 and V is TRBV28, with 10 bases matching TRBD2. The germline V gene encodes CDR1 MDHEN and CDR2 SYDVKM. The trim removed 3 bases at V and 3 bases at J, leaving 4 bases unmatched. CDR3 length equals 15 residues. Written as DNA, the CDR3 is TGTGCCAGCAGTTTGGTTGGACTAGCGGAAGAGACCCAGTACTTC. Protein sequence: CASSLVGLAEETQYF.

The chain carries TRBV6-1 and TRBJ1-2; TRBD1 is a possible D gene (5 bases). CDR1 MNHNS and CDR2 SASEGT come from the germline V gene. V shed 4 bases and J shed 0 bases, with 15 bases lying between them. The CDR3 length is 16 residues. In nucleotides, the CDR3 is TGTGCCAGCAGTGTGCAGGGTTCCACTTCTAACTATGGCTACACCTTC. Protein product: CASSVQGSTSNYGYTF.

The rearrangement joins TRBV9 to TRBJ1-2; a weak D match, TRBD1 (6 bases). CDR1 is SGDLS and CDR2 is YYNGEE in the germline V gene. V lost 0 bases to trimming and J lost 4 bases, with 10 bases between them. This CDR3 region has 14 residues. CDR3 sequence reads: CASSVDGQPYGYTF. The CDR3 nucleotides are TGTGCCAGCAGCGTAGATGGACAGCCCTATGGCTACACCTTC.

The chain is built from TRBV5-4 and TRBJ1-2, with unresolved D. Germline assignment: CDR1 SGHNT and CDR2 YYREEE (reference sequence). The CDR3 length is 14 residues. Trimming stripped 4 bases from V and 8 bases from J, with 18 bases between. CDR3 DNA: TGTGCCAGCAGCCAAGGACGGGAACTTGGAGGCTACACCTTC. Translation: CASSQGRELGGYTF.

This chain uses TRBV18 with TRBJ1-3, with 10 nucleotides matching TRBD1. The CDR3 covers 14 residues. Losses at the gene ends were 6 bases for V and 6 bases for J; bases not matched to a gene: 5. Per the germline V gene, CDR1 is KGHSH and CDR2 is LQKENI. CDR3 region: CASSPGQGINTIYF. For the CDR3, the DNA is TGTGCCAGCTCGCCGGGACAGGGGATAAACACCATATATTTT.

The chain employs TRBV5-6 and TRBJ2-1; tentatively, D is TRBD1 (5 bases). Germline V CDR1 and CDR2: SGHDT, YYEEEE. The CDR3 loop spans 13 amino acids. V lost 4 bases and J lost 7, with 12 bases in between. Here the CDR3 reads CASSPRQRNEQFF. In nucleotides, the CDR3 is TGTGCCAGCAGCCCAAGACAGCGTAATGAGCAGTTCTTC.

The V gene is TRBV9, the J gene TRBJ2-1, with D possibly matching TRBD2 (5 bases). The CDR3 loop spans 14 amino acids. V shed 3 bases and J shed 8 bases, with 15 bases lying between them. Germline lookup yields CDR1 SGDLS and CDR2 YYNGEE. This chain's CDR3 is CASSAPYGGDEQFF. CDR3 coding DNA: TGTGCCAGCAGCGCCCCCTATGGAGGCGATGAGCAGTTCTTC.

The V gene is TRBV4-1, the J gene TRBJ2-2; D is undetermined. CDR1 and CDR2 (germline): MGHRA, YSYEKL. Trimming removed 1 base from V and 6 bases from J, with 15 bases in between. The CDR3 contains 16 residues. The CDR3 sequence is CASSQASRAGSGELFF. The CDR3 coding sequence is TGCGCCAGCAGCCAAGCCAGCCGCGCCGGGTCCGGGGAGCTGTTTTTT.

V and J are TRBV19 and TRBJ1-4; maybe TRBD1 (6 bases). This CDR3 spans 18 amino acids. CDR1 is LNHDA and CDR2 is SQIVND in the germline V gene (reference sequence). The V gene lost 4 bases and the J gene lost 0 bases, with 18 bases spanning the gap. The CDR3: CASSTDRSIYSTNEKLFF. The CDR3, as DNA: TGTGCCAGTAGTACGGACAGATCCATTTATTCAACTAATGAAAAACTGTTTTTT. The whole variable domain, remainder taken from reference TRBV19 and TRBJ1-4, is DGGITQSPKYLFRKEGQNVTLSCEQNLNHDAMYWYRQDPGQGLRLIYYSQIVNDFQKGDIAEGYSVSREKKESFPLTVTSAQKNPTAFYLCASSTDRSIYSTNEKLFFGSGTQLSVL.

The V call is TRBV15, the J call TRBJ2-3; a weak D match, TRBD2 (7 bases). Germline CDR1 reads LNHNV; CDR2 reads YYDKDF (reference sequence). V was trimmed by 5 bases and J by 1 base, leaving 16 bases between them. This CDR3 is 16 amino acids long. The CDR3 coding sequence is TGTGCCACCAGCTGGCCCGGGGGGCCAGGCACAGATACGCAGTATTTT. This gives the protein CATSWPGGPGTDTQYF.

The chain uses TRBV5-6 and TRBJ2-5; D is possibly TRBD2 (6 bases). CDR3 length equals 15 residues. Germline assignment: CDR1 SGHDT and CDR2 YYEEEE. The germline V and J ends were trimmed by 0 bases and 5 bases, with 14 bases remaining between them. The CDR3, as DNA: TGTGCCAGCAGCTTGGAAAGGACTATTGGGGAGACCCAGTACTTC. Amino acid sequence: CASSLERTIGETQYF.